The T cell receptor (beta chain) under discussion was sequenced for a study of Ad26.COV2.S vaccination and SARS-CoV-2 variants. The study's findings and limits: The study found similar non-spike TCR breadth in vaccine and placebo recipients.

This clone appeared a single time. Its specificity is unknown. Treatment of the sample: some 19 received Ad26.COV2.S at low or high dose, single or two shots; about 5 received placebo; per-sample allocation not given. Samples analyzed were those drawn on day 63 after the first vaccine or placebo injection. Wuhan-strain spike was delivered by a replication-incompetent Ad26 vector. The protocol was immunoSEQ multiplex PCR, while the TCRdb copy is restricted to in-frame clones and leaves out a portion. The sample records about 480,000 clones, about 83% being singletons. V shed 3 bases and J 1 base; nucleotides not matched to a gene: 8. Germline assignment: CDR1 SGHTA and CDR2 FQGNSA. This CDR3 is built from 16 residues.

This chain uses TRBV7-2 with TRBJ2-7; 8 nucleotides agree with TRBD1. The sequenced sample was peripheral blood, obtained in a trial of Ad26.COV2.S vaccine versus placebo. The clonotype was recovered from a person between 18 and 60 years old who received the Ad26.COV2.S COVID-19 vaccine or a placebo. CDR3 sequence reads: CASSLGAGGWSYEQYF. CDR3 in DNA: TGTGCCAGCAGCTTGGGTGCAGGGGGCTGGTCCTACGAGCAGTACTTC.